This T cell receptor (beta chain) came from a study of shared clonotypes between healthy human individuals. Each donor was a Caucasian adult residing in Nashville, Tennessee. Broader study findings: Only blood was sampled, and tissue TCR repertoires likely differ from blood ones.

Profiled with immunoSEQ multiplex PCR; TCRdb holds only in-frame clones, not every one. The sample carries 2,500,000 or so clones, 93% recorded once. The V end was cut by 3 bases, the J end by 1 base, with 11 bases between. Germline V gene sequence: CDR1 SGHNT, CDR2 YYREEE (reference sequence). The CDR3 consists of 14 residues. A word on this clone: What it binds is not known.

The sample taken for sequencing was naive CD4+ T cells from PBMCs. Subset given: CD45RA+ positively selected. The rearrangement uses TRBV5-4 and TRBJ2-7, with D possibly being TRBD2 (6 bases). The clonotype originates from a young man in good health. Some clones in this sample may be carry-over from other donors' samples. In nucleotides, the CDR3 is TGTGCCAGCAGCTCCGCGGAGGGGTCCTACGAGCAGTACTTC. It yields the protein CASSSAEGSYEQYF. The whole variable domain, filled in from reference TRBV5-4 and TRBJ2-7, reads ETGVTQSPTHLIKTRGQQVTLRCSSQSGHNTVSWYQQALGQGPQFIFQYYREEENGRGNFPPRFSGLQFPNYSSELNVNALELDDSALYLCASSSAEGSYEQYFGPGTRLTVT.